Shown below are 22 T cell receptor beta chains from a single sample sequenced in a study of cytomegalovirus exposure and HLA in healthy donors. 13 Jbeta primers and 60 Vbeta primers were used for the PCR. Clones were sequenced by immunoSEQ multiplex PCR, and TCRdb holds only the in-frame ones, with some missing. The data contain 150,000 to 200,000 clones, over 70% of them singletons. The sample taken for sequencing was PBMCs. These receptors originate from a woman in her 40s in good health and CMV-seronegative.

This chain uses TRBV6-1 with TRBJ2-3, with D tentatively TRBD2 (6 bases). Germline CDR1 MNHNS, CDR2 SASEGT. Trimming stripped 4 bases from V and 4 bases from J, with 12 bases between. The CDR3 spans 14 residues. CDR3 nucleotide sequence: TGTGCCAGCAGTGGGGGGGTACGACCAGATACGCAGTATTTT. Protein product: CASSGGVRPDTQYF.

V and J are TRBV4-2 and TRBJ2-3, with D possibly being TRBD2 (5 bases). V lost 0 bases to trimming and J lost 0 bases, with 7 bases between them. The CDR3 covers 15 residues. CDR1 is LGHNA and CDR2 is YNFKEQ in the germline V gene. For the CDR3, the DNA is TGTGCCAGCAGCCAAGAGAGGGCTAGCACAGATACGCAGTATTTT. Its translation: CASSQERASTDTQYF.

CDR3 in DNA: TGTGCCAGCAGCCCTACATGGGCAGGTACAGATACGCAGTATTTT. It is translated as CASSPTWAGTDTQYF. V gene TRBV13 combines with J gene TRBJ2-3, with D unclear. V shed 5 bases and J shed 3 bases, with 15 bases lying between them. The CDR3 has 15 residues. CDR1 is PRHDT, CDR2 FYEKMQ, per germline (reference sequence).

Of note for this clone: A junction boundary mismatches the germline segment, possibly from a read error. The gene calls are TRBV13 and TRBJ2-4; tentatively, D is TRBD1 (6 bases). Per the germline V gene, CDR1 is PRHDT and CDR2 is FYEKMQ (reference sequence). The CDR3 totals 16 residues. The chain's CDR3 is CASSLVGGSTKNSQYF. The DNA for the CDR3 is TGTGCCAGCAGCTTAGTTGGGGGCTCGACCAAAAACAGTCAGTACTTC.

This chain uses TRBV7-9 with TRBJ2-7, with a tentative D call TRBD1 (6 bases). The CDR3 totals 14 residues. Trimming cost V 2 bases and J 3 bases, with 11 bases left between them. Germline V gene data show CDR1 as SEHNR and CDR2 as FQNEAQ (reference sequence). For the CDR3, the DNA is TGTGCCAGCAGCTTAACCGGGACACTCTACGAGCAGTACTTC. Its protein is CASSLTGTLYEQYF. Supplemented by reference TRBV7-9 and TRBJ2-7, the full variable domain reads DTGVSQNPRHKITKRGQNVTFRCDPISEHNRLYWYRQTLGQGPEFLTYFQNEAQLEKSRLLSDRFSAERPKGSFSTLEIQRTEQGDSAMYLCASSLTGTLYEQYFGPGTRLTVT.

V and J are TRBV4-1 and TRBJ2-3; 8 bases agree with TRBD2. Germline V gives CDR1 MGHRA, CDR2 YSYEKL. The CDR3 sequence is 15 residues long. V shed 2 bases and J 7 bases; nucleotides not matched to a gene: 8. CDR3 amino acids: CASSQPGGRAYTQYF. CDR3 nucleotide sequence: TGCGCCAGCAGCCAACCGGGGGGGAGGGCATATACGCAGTATTTT.

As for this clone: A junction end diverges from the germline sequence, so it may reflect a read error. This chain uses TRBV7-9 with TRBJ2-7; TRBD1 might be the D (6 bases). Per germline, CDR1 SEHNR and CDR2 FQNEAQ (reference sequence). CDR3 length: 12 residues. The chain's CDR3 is CSSSRDTREQYF. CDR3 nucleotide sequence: TGTTCCAGCAGCCGGGACACGCGCGAGCAGTACTTC.

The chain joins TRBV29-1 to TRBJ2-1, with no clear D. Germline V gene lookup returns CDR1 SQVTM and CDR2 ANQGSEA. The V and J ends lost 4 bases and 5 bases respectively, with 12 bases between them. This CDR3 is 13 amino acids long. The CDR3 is CSVGRNMDNEQFF. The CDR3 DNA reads TGCAGCGTTGGCAGGAATATGGACAATGAGCAGTTCTTC.

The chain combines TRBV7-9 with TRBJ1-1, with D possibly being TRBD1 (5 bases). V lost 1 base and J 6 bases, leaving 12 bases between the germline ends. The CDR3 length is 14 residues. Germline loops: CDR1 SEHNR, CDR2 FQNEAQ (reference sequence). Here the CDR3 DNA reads TGTGCCAGCAGCTTAGGTCAGGGCTTCTCTGAAGCTTTCTTT. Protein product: CASSLGQGFSEAFF.

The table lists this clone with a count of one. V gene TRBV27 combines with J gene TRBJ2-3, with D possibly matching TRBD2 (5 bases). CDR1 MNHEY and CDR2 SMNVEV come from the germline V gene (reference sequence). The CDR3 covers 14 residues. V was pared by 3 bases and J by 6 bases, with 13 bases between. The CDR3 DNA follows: TGTGCCAGCAGTTTTAGGACTGGACTGGATACGCAGTATTTT. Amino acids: CASSFRTGLDTQYF.

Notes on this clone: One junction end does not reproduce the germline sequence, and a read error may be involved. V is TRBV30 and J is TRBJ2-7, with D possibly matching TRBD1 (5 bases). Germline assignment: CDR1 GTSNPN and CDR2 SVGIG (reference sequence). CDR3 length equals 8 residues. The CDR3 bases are TGTGCCTGGGGGGCCAGGATCTTC. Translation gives CAWGARIF.

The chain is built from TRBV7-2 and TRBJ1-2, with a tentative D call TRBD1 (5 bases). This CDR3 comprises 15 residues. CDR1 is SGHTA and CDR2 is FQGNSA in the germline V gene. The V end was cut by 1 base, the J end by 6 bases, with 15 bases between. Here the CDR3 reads CASSLVGDSQNGYTF. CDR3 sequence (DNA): TGTGCCAGCAGCTTAGTAGGGGATTCGCAGAATGGCTACACCTTC.

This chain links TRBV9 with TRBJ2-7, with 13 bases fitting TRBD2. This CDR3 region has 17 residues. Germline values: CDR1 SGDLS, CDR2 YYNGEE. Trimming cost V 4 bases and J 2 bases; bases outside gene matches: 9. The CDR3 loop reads CASSSEEGLAGTYEQYF. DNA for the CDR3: TGTGCCAGCAGCTCAGAGGAGGGACTAGCGGGGACCTACGAGCAGTACTTC.

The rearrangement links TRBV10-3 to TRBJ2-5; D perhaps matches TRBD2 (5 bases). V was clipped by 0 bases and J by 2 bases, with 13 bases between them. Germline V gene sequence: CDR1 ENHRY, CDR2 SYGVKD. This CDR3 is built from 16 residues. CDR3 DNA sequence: TGTGCCATCAGTGAGTCGACCCGGACGGGGCAAGAGACCCAGTACTTC. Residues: CAISESTRTGQETQYF.

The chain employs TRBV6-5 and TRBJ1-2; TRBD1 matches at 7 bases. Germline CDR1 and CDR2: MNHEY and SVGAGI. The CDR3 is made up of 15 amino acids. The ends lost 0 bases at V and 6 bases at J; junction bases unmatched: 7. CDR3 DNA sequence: TGTGCCAGCAGTTACTCGATCAACAGGGGAGATGGCTACACCTTC. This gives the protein CASSYSINRGDGYTF.

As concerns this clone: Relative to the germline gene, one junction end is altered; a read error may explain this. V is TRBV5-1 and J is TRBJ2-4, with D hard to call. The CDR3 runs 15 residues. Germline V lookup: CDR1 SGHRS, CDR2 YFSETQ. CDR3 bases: TGCGCCAGCAGCTTAACCAGCTCGGCCAAAAACAGTCAGTACTTC. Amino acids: CASSLTSSAKNSQYF.

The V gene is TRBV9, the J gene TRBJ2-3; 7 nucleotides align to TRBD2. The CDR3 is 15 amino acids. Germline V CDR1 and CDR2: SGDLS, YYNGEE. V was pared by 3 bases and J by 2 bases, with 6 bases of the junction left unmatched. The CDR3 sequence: CASSGPLADTDTQYF. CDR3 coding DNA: TGTGCCAGCAGCGGGCCCCTAGCGGACACAGATACGCAGTATTTT.

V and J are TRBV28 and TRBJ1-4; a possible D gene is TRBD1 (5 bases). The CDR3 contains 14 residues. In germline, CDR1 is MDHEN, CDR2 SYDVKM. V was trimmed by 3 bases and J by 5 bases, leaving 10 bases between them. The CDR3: CASSLGGKNEKLFF. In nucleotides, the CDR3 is TGTGCCAGCAGTTTGGGGGGGAAAAATGAAAAACTGTTTTTT.

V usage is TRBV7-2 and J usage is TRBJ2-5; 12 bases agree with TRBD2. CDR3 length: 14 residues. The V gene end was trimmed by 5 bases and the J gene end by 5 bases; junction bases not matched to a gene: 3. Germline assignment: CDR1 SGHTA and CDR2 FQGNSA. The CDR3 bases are TGTGCCAGCAGCCTACTAGCGGGAGGTGAGACCCAGTACTTC. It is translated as CASSLLAGGETQYF.

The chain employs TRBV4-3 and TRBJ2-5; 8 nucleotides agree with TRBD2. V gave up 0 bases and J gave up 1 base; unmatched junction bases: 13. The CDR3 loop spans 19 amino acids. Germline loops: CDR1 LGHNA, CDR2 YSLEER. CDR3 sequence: CASSQERGGGRGGQETQYF. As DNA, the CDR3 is TGCGCCAGCAGCCAAGAGCGGGGCGGGGGGAGGGGAGGCCAAGAGACCCAGTACTTC.

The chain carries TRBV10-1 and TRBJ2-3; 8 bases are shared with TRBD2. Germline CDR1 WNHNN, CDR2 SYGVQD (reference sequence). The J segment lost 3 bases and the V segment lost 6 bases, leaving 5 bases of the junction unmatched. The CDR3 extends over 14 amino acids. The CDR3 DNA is TGCGCCAGCAGCGCGGGGGGATGGACAGATACGCAGTATTTT. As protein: CASSAGGWTDTQYF.

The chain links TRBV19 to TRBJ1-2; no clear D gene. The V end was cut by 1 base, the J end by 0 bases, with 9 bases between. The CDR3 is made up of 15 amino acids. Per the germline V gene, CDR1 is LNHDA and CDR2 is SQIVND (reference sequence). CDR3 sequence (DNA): TGTGCCAGTAGTATAGGAAGCCTTTCTAACTATGGCTACACCTTC. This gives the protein CASSIGSLSNYGYTF.